This T cell receptor beta chain was retrieved from a study of blood T cell repertoires in COVID-19. On the study more broadly: Collection of acute and convalescent COVID-19 samples took place in the United States, Italy and Spain. Sources were T cells, B-cell-depleted T cells, or PBMCs; the material itself was cDNA or gDNA.

In the authors' methods: Researchers report that nucleated cell counts were estimated from reference gene primer amplification. TCRdb's copy holds only in-frame clones and misses some; the assay was immunoSEQ multiplex PCR. V and J calls plus clone size are reproduced from that table; the DNA served to infer D and trimming. The data show some 270,000 clones, 86% seen once. Germline lookup yields CDR1 MDHEN and CDR2 SYDVKM. The length of the CDR3 is 15 residues. V was trimmed by 3 bases and J by 0 bases, leaving 9 bases between them. This rearrangement joins TRBV28 to TRBJ1-3, with D unresolved. This clonotype originated in a woman in her fifties or sixties who had recovered from COVID-19. Sequencing input: peripheral blood. CDR3 loop: CASSLAPSSGNTIYF. The CDR3 region has the DNA TGTGCCAGCAGTTTGGCACCTAGCTCTGGAAACACCATATATTTT. Full variable domain (missing parts from reference TRBV28 and TRBJ1-3): DVKVTQSSRYLVKRTGEKVFLECVQDMDHENMFWYRQDPGLGLRLIYFSYDVKMKEKGDIPEGYSVSREKKERFSLILESASTNQTSMYLCASSLAPSSGNTIYFGEGSWLTVV.